A selection of T cell receptor beta chains follows, all from one sample in a study of blood T cells in healthy people across ages. Each CDR3 protein is one row after TCRdb ran MiXCR on the 5' RACE reads. The sample shows 650,000 to 800,000 distinct CDR3 sequences, roughly 44% of them seen only once. Sequences were obtained from blood. These receptors were collected from a man between 60 and 75 years old in good health. The CDR3 runs from the conserved cysteine through the conserved F or W. A D gene is named only where the DNA matches it firmly. For some rows the clone size is stated as once, few or many, or as a class when expanded; others skip it.

d_gene: TRBD1
j_gene: TRBJ2-3
v_gene: TRBV12-3/TRBV12-4
abundance: NA
len: 15
CDR3aa: CASRHQGAGTDTQYF
CDR3nt: TGTGCCAGCAGACATCAGGGGGCAGGGACAGATACGCAGTATTTT

d_gene: NA
j_gene: TRBJ2-3
v_gene: TRBV19
abundance: NA
len: 17
CDR3aa: CASSIPGHLRLPDTQYF
CDR3nt: TGTGCCAGTAGTATACCCGGACATCTCCGACTGCCAGATACGCAGTATTTT

d_gene: NA
j_gene: TRBJ2-7
v_gene: TRBV7-2
abundance: NA
len: 15
CDR3aa: CASSEGAGESYEQYF
CDR3nt: TGTGCCAGCAGCGAGGGGGCGGGGGAATCCTACGAGCAGTACTTC

d_gene: TRBD1
j_gene: TRBJ2-1
v_gene: TRBV7-9
abundance: few
len: 16
CDR3aa: CASSLFQGASYNEQFF
CDR3nt: TGTGCCAGCAGCCTCTTTCAGGGGGCCTCCTACAATGAGCAGTTCTTC

d_gene: TRBD1
j_gene: TRBJ2-7
v_gene: TRBV7-8
abundance: many
len: 14
CDR3aa: CASSFYTGVYEQYF
CDR3nt: TGTGCCAGCAGCTTCTATACAGGGGTCTACGAGCAGTACTTC

d_gene: NA
j_gene: TRBJ2-1
v_gene: TRBV7-8
abundance: few
len: 14
CDR3aa: CASSLLGDFPEQFF
CDR3nt: TGTGCCAGCAGCCTGCTAGGGGACTTCCCTGAGCAGTTCTTC

d_gene: TRBD2
j_gene: TRBJ2-3
v_gene: TRBV11-2
abundance: NA
len: 17
CDR3aa: CASSRGLAGGSTDTQYF
CDR3nt: TGTGCCAGCAGCCGGGGACTAGCGGGGGGGAGCACAGATACGCAGTATTTT

d_gene: TRBD1
j_gene: TRBJ1-4
v_gene: TRBV6-1
abundance: once
len: 16
CDR3aa: CASSGPRDRYHEKLFF
CDR3nt: TGTGCCAGCAGTGGGCCCCGGGACAGGTATCACGAAAAACTGTTTTTT

d_gene: NA
j_gene: TRBJ2-7
v_gene: TRBV27
abundance: NA
len: 14
CDR3aa: CASSSPGHIYEQYF
CDR3nt: TGTGCCAGCAGTTCCCCGGGACATATCTACGAGCAGTACTTC

d_gene: NA
j_gene: TRBJ2-2
v_gene: TRBV7-2
abundance: NA
len: 16
CDR3aa: CASSLSGGAHGGELFF
CDR3nt: TGTGCCAGCAGCTTATCTGGGGGGGCCCACGGCGGGGAGCTGTTTTTT

d_gene: TRBD1
j_gene: TRBJ2-1
v_gene: TRBV20-1
abundance: NA
len: 15
CDR3aa: CSVRLSDRGHKEQFF
CDR3nt: TGCAGTGTCCGCCTATCGGACAGGGGGCACAAAGAGCAGTTCTTC

d_gene: TRBD2
j_gene: TRBJ2-2
v_gene: TRBV12-3/TRBV12-4
abundance: few
len: 15
CDR3aa: CASSPGLAGAGELFF
CDR3nt: TGTGCCAGCAGTCCGGGACTAGCGGGGGCCGGGGAGCTGTTTTTT

d_gene: TRBD1
j_gene: TRBJ2-5
v_gene: TRBV7-9
abundance: NA
len: 14
CDR3aa: CASDRALIQETQYF
CDR3nt: TGTGCCAGCGACAGGGCTCTGATACAAGAGACCCAGTACTTC

d_gene: NA
j_gene: TRBJ1-2
v_gene: TRBV12-3/TRBV12-4
abundance: NA
len: 15
CDR3aa: CASRGDATPNYGYTF
CDR3nt: TGTGCCAGCAGGGGAGATGCGACGCCTAACTATGGCTACACCTTC

d_gene: TRBD1
j_gene: TRBJ1-2
v_gene: TRBV12-3/TRBV12-4
abundance: many
len: 14
CDR3aa: CASSSGTGTYGYTF
CDR3nt: TGTGCCAGCAGTTCCGGGACAGGGACCTATGGCTACACCTTC

d_gene: TRBD1
j_gene: TRBJ1-1
v_gene: TRBV2
abundance: NA
len: 14
CDR3aa: CASIGQGRNTEAFF
CDR3nt: TGTGCCAGCATAGGACAGGGGCGGAACACTGAAGCTTTCTTT

d_gene: NA
j_gene: TRBJ2-7
v_gene: TRBV29-1
abundance: few
len: 13
CDR3aa: CSVRQGGIYEQYF
CDR3nt: TGCAGCGTCAGACAGGGAGGGATATACGAGCAGTACTTC